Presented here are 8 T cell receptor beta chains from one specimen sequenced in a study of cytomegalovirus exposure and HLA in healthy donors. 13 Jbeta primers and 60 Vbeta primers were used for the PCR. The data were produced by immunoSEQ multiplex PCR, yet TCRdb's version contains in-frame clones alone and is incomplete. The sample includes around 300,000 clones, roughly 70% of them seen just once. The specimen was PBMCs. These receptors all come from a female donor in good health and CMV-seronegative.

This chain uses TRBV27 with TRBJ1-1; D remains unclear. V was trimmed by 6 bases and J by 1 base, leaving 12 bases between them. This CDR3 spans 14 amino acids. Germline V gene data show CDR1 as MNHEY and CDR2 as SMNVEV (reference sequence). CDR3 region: CASRLRGWNTEAFF. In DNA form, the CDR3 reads TGTGCCAGCAGGCTCCGCGGGTGGAACACTGAAGCTTTCTTT.

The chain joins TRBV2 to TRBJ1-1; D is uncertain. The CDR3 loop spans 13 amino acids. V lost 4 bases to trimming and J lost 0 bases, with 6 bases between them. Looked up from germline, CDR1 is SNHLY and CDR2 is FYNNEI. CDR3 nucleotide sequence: TGTGCCAGCAGTGGGGAGATGAACACTGAAGCTTTCTTT. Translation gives CASSGEMNTEAFF.

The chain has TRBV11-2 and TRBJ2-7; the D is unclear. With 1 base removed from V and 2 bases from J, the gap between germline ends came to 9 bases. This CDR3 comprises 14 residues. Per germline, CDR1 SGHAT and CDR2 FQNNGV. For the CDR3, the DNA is TGTGCCAGCAGCTTAGGGGCAGTTCCCTACGAGCAGTACTTC. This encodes CASSLGAVPYEQYF.

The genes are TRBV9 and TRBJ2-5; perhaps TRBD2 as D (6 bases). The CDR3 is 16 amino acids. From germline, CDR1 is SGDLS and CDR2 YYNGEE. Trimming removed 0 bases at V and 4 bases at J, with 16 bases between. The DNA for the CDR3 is TGTGCCAGCAGCGTAGCTCTCGGGGGACGGGCAGAGACCCAGTACTTC. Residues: CASSVALGGRAETQYF.

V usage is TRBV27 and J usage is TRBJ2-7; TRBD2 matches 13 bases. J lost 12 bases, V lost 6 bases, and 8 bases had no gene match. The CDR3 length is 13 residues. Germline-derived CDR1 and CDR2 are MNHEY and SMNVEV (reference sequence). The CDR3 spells CASRSGLAGVRYF. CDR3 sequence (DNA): TGTGCCAGCAGGTCCGGACTAGCGGGAGTTAGGTACTTC.

Written as DNA, the CDR3 is TGTGCCATCAGTGAGACAGGGGGGAGCAATCAGCCCCAGCATTTT. As protein: CAISETGGSNQPQHF. This chain links TRBV10-3 with TRBJ1-5, with TRBD1 matching over 8 bases. The germline gives CDR1 ENHRY, CDR2 SYGVKD. Trimming removed 2 bases from V and 1 base from J; junction bases left unmatched: 1. The CDR3 sequence is 15 residues long.

DNA for the CDR3: TGTGCCAGAGCGGGAGGGCCCGACAATGAGCAGTTCTTC. Translated: CARAGGPDNEQFF. This chain uses TRBV10-3 with TRBJ2-1; 10 bases are shared with TRBD2. The CDR3 has 13 amino acids. V was clipped by 10 bases and J by 5 bases; unmatched bases: 5. Germline loops: CDR1 ENHRY, CDR2 SYGVKD.

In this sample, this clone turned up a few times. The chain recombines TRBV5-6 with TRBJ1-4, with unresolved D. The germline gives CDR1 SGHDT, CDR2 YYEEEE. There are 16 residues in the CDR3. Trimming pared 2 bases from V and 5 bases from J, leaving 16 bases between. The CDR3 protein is CASSFGGQTLNEKLFF. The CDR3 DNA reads TGTGCCAGCAGCTTTGGTGGGCAGACGTTAAATGAAAAACTGTTTTTT.